Listed here are 29 T cell receptor beta chains from one sample, sequenced in a study of shared clonotypes between healthy human individuals. Sequencing used immunoSEQ multiplex PCR; TCRdb keeps in-frame clones, though not all of them. The sample holds approximately 2.5 million clones, roughly 92% seen once. The sample comprised naive CD4+ T cells sorted from blood. Stated subset: CD45RA+ positively selected. The origin of the receptors is a man younger than 35 in good health.

The rearrangement uses TRBV7-2 and TRBJ2-5; 9 bases are shared with TRBD2. Germline V gene data show CDR1 as SGHTA and CDR2 as FQGNSA. Trimming removed 0 bases from V and 5 bases from J; junction bases left unmatched: 10. The CDR3 length is 17 residues. CDR3 sequence (DNA): TGTGCCAGCAGCTTAGCTAGTCTAGCGGGACGCGGGGAGACCCAGTACTTC. Protein product: CASSLASLAGRGETQYF.

The rearrangement joins TRBV30 to TRBJ2-3; D is uncertain. The V end lost 3 bases, the J end lost 2 bases, and 9 bases lay between the germline ends. The germline V gene encodes CDR1 GTSNPN and CDR2 SVGIG (reference sequence). This CDR3 is 13 amino acids long. The CDR3 DNA follows: TGTGCCTGGAGGAGAGAACTCACAGATACGCAGTATTTT. Translation: CAWRRELTDTQYF.

This chain uses TRBV19 with TRBJ2-7, with TRBD2 identical over 9 bases. Trimming removed 6 bases from V and 0 bases from J; junction bases left unmatched: 12. Germline CDR1 and CDR2: LNHDA and SQIVND (reference sequence). The CDR3 spans 17 residues. CDR3 nucleotide sequence: TGTGCCAGTAGGTCGACTGGTATAGCGGGGGACTCCTACGAGCAGTACTTC. Encoded protein: CASRSTGIAGDSYEQYF.

The V and J genes are TRBV5-1 and TRBJ2-1; D might be TRBD1 (6 bases). From germline, CDR1 is SGHRS and CDR2 YFSETQ. Trimming shortened V by 3 bases and J by 6 bases, and 13 bases separated the two germline ends. This CDR3 is 14 amino acids long. This CDR3 reads CASSSSDSRNEQFF. The CDR3 nucleotides read TGCGCCAGCAGCTCGTCGGACAGCCGCAATGAGCAGTTCTTC.

This chain connects TRBV19 to TRBJ2-2; 7 positions match TRBD2. The J segment lost 5 bases and the V segment lost 5 bases, leaving 14 bases of the junction unmatched. The CDR3 totals 17 residues. The germline CDR1 and CDR2 sequences are LNHDA and SQIVND (reference sequence). The CDR3 region is CASSATWASGFTGELFF. The CDR3 bases are TGTGCCAGTAGTGCTACTTGGGCTAGCGGTTTTACCGGGGAGCTGTTTTTT.

The CDR3 loop is CASKATGNTGELFF. For the CDR3, the DNA is TGTGCCAGTAAAGCGACAGGGAACACCGGGGAGCTGTTTTTT. V is TRBV2 and J is TRBJ2-2; a possible D gene is TRBD1 (6 bases). Germline V gene lookup returns CDR1 SNHLY and CDR2 FYNNEI. Trimming took 9 bases from V and 1 from J, leaving 12 bases between them. The CDR3 spans 14 residues.

This chain uses TRBV5-1 with TRBJ2-3; D unclear. Germline assignment: CDR1 SGHRS and CDR2 YFSETQ. V was pared by 0 bases and J by 14 bases, with 13 bases between. The CDR3 contains 12 residues. DNA of the CDR3: TGCGCCAGCAGCTTGGAACGTAGTTTGCTGTATTTT. It yields the protein CASSLERSLLYF.

The chain couples TRBV7-9 to TRBJ2-1, with a weak D call TRBD2 (6 bases). This CDR3 is built from 14 residues. The V end was cut by 2 bases, the J end by 7 bases, with 12 bases between. Germline values: CDR1 SEHNR, CDR2 FQNEAQ (reference sequence). As DNA, the CDR3 is TGTGCCAGCAGCTTACGGGACTCACCTAATGAGCAGTTCTTC. Protein: CASSLRDSPNEQFF.

The table lists this clone with a count of one. The chain recombines TRBV6-1 with TRBJ1-1; tentatively, D is TRBD1 (6 bases). Trimming cost V 2 bases and J 5 bases, with 12 bases left between them. This CDR3 region has 14 residues. The V gene's germline CDR1 is MNHNS and CDR2 SASEGT. The CDR3 sequence is CASSERWGLTEAFF. As DNA, the CDR3 is TGTGCCAGCAGTGAAAGGTGGGGGCTAACTGAAGCTTTCTTT.

The V gene is TRBV6-4, the J gene TRBJ2-5; a weak D match, TRBD2 (6 bases). Trimming took 11 bases from V and 4 from J, leaving 23 bases between them. The CDR3 covers 15 residues. Germline CDR1 reads MRHNA; CDR2 reads SNTAGT. CDR3 DNA sequence: TGTGCCGTCCCCGGAGGGACGGTGATGGGAGAGACCCAGTACTTC. It codes for CAVPGGTVMGETQYF.

The rearrangement joins TRBV7-2 to TRBJ2-7; D possibly uses TRBD1 or TRBD2 (6 bases each). The CDR3 consists of 18 residues. The V gene lost 5 bases and the J gene lost 2 bases, with 25 bases spanning the gap. CDR1 SGHTA and CDR2 FQGNSA come from the germline V gene. DNA of the CDR3: TGTGCCAGCAGCCGAAGGGTAGGAGGGCAGGGGACGACCTACGAGCAGTACTTC. Its protein is CASSRRVGGQGTTYEQYF.

Of note for this clone: The identical CDR3 is also encoded by other nucleotide sequences in the sample. The chain couples TRBV2 to TRBJ1-5; 8 bases line up with TRBD1. The CDR3 loop spans 14 amino acids. The junction had 2 bases not matched to a gene; V was cut back by 5 bases and J by 2 bases. CDR1 and CDR2 (germline): SNHLY, FYNNEI. The CDR3 DNA reads TGTGCCAGCAGTCCGGACAGGGGCAATCAGCCCCAGCATTTT. Its translation is CASSPDRGNQPQHF.

This rearrangement joins TRBV27 to TRBJ2-5; possible D gene TRBD1, 5 bases. The V end was cut by 6 bases, the J end by 4 bases, with 21 bases between. The CDR3 has 16 residues. CDR1 MNHEY and CDR2 SMNVEV come from the germline V gene (reference sequence). Here the CDR3 DNA reads TGTGCCAGCAGCTCCTTAGGCGTTGCCAGGGCAGAGACCCAGTACTTC. Encoded protein: CASSSLGVARAETQYF.

The chain is built from TRBV5-4 and TRBJ1-6; the match to TRBD1 covers 8 bases. The germline V gene has CDR1 SGHNT and CDR2 YYREEE (reference sequence). The CDR3 contains 17 residues. The V segment lost 3 bases and the J segment 7 bases; nucleotides outside the gene matches: 12. For the CDR3, the DNA is TGTGCCAGCAGCTATGGACCTAGACAGGGGAGAAATTCACCCCTCCACTTT. It translates to CASSYGPRQGRNSPLHF.

This chain uses TRBV11-2 with TRBJ2-7; D gene uncertain. The V end was cut by 5 bases, the J end by 5 bases, with 7 bases between. The germline gives CDR1 SGHAT, CDR2 FQNNGV. The CDR3 runs 11 residues. In nucleotides, the CDR3 is TGTGCCAGCAGCCGCACCCACGAGCAGTACTTC. Protein sequence: CASSRTHEQYF.

The rearrangement uses TRBV30 and TRBJ2-1; D call uncertain. The length of the CDR3 is 14 residues. The germline V and J ends were trimmed by 0 bases and 7 bases, with 13 bases remaining between them. Germline CDR1 and CDR2: GTSNPN and SVGIG (reference sequence). The CDR3 loop reads CAWSVSVRGNEQFF. CDR3 coding DNA: TGTGCCTGGAGTGTAAGTGTCCGCGGAAATGAGCAGTTCTTC.

The CDR3 bases are TGTGCCAGCAGCATATGGTCGGGGGTCGCCGGGGAGCTGTTTTTT. It codes for CASSIWSGVAGELFF. The rearrangement joins TRBV5-4 to TRBJ2-2; tentatively, D is TRBD2 (6 bases). The CDR3 is 15 residues long. The V gene's germline CDR1 is SGHNT and CDR2 YYREEE (reference sequence). Trimming removed 4 bases at V and 6 bases at J, with 16 bases between. The full variable domain, in which reference TRBV5-4 and TRBJ2-2 provide the parts outside the CDR3, is ETGVTQSPTHLIKTRGQQVTLRCSSQSGHNTVSWYQQALGQGPQFIFQYYREEENGRGNFPPRFSGLQFPNYSSELNVNALELDDSALYLCASSIWSGVAGELFFGEGSRLTVL.

This clone is a singleton in its sample. Other DNA sequences in the sample encode the same CDR3. V usage is TRBV25-1 and J usage is TRBJ2-7, with unresolved D. The germline V and J ends were trimmed by 6 bases and 3 bases, with 6 bases remaining between them. Germline values: CDR1 MGHDK, CDR2 SYGVNS. This CDR3 has 11 residues. This CDR3 reads CASRRSYEQYF. For the CDR3, the DNA is TGTGCCAGCAGACGAAGCTACGAGCAGTACTTC.

The rearrangement uses TRBV5-1 and TRBJ2-6; TRBD2 matches 11 bases. This CDR3 has 18 amino acids. Losses at the gene ends were 4 bases for V and 2 bases for J; bases not matched to a gene: 8. Per the germline V gene, CDR1 is SGHRS and CDR2 is YFSETQ. The CDR3: CASSPGLAGGPGANVLTF. For the CDR3, the DNA is TGCGCCAGCAGCCCGGGTTTAGCGGGGGGGCCTGGGGCCAACGTCCTGACTTTC. The full variable domain, with the rest looked up from reference TRBV5-1 and TRBJ2-6, is KAGVTQTPRYLIKTRGQQVTLSCSPISGHRSVSWYQQTPGQGLQFLFEYFSETQRNKGNFPGRFSGRQFSNSRSEMNVSTLELGDSALYLCASSPGLAGGPGANVLTFGAGSRLTVL.

This chain joins TRBV7-6 and TRBJ2-5; maybe TRBD2 (6 bases). Germline CDR1 reads SGHVS; CDR2 reads FNYEAQ. Trimming shortened V by 5 bases and J by 4 bases, and 20 bases separated the two germline ends. The CDR3 runs to 16 residues. The CDR3 loop is CASSPGSGGWGETQYF. CDR3 in DNA: TGTGCCAGCAGCCCGGGGTCCGGGGGATGGGGAGAGACCCAGTACTTC.

V and J are TRBV6-1 and TRBJ1-5; D may be TRBD1 (6 bases). V was clipped by 7 bases and J by 8 bases, with 18 bases between them. From germline, CDR1 is MNHNS and CDR2 SASEGT. The CDR3 spans 14 residues. As DNA, the CDR3 is TGTGCCAGCACCGATGTGGGGGCCGGGGAGCCCCAGCATTTT. Protein sequence: CASTDVGAGEPQHF.

V gene TRBV7-9 combines with J gene TRBJ2-5, with 14 bases that match TRBD2. CDR3 length: 17 residues. The germline gives CDR1 SEHNR, CDR2 FQNEAQ (reference sequence). V lost 8 bases to trimming and J lost 3 bases; unmatched junction nucleotides: 11. The CDR3 bases are TGTGCCAGCGGACCGGGACTAGCGGGAGTGGGGGAAGAGACCCAGTACTTC. It yields the protein CASGPGLAGVGEETQYF. Combining the CDR3 with reference TRBV7-9 and TRBJ2-5 gives the whole variable domain DTGVSQNPRHKITKRGQNVTFRCDPISEHNRLYWYRQTLGQGPEFLTYFQNEAQLEKSRLLSDRFSAERPKGSFSTLEIQRTEQGDSAMYLCASGPGLAGVGEETQYFGPGTRLLVL.

V usage is TRBV7-2 and J usage is TRBJ1-4; no clear D gene. Trimming left V 5 bases short and J 2 bases short, with 9 bases between. Germline V gives CDR1 SGHTA, CDR2 FQGNSA. The CDR3 runs 14 residues. CDR3 DNA sequence: TGTGCCAGCAGCCCGACAAGGACTAATGAAAAACTGTTTTTT. It is translated as CASSPTRTNEKLFF. Full variable domain (remainder filled in from reference TRBV7-2 and TRBJ1-4): GAGVSQSPSNKVTEKGKDVELRCDPISGHTALYWYRQSLGQGLEFLIYFQGNSAPDKSGLPSDRFSAERTGGSVSTLTIQRTQQEDSAVYLCASSPTRTNEKLFFGSGTQLSVL.

V is TRBV30 and J is TRBJ1-4, with D unresolved. V was shortened by 2 bases and J by 8 bases, with 15 bases between the two germline ends. The CDR3 contains 14 residues. CDR1 and CDR2 (germline): GTSNPN, SVGIG (reference sequence). CDR3 loop: CAWSSGFREEKLFF. The DNA for the CDR3 is TGTGCCTGGAGTTCCGGGTTTAGAGAGGAAAAACTGTTTTTT.

The chain joins TRBV2 to TRBJ1-5, with unresolved D. The CDR3 is 13 residues long. Germline V CDR1 and CDR2: SNHLY, FYNNEI. V lost 3 bases and J lost 6, with 9 bases in between. The CDR3 loop is CASSDRWSQPQHF. CDR3 DNA sequence: TGTGCCAGCAGTGACAGGTGGAGTCAGCCCCAGCATTTT.

The chain uses TRBV18 and TRBJ2-1, with TRBD1 identical over 8 bases. Germline V gene lookup returns CDR1 KGHSH and CDR2 LQKENI. V shed 3 bases, J shed 2 bases, and the junction held 3 bases outside the gene matches. The CDR3 sequence is 15 residues long. DNA of the CDR3: TGTGCCAGCTCACCCGAACAGGGGGCCTACAATGAGCAGTTCTTC. Amino acids: CASSPEQGAYNEQFF.

The chain combines TRBV4-3 with TRBJ2-1; the D is unclear. The CDR3 length is 17 residues. CDR1 is LGHNA and CDR2 is YSLEER in the germline V gene. Trimming took off 0 bases at V and 8 bases at J, with 20 bases between the two ends. The CDR3 reads CASSQDQWGSAAYEQFF. In DNA, the CDR3 is TGCGCCAGCAGCCAAGATCAGTGGGGTTCGGCAGCATATGAGCAGTTCTTC.

This chain uses TRBV28 with TRBJ1-2; a possible D gene is TRBD1 (5 bases). The CDR3 sequence is 16 residues long. Trimming left V 3 bases short and J 8 bases short, with 22 bases between. From germline, CDR1 is MDHEN and CDR2 SYDVKM. The CDR3 nucleotides read TGTGCCAGCAGTTTTTGGGGCGTGTCGACCCAGCGGGGCTACACCTTC. Translated: CASSFWGVSTQRGYTF.

The chain uses TRBV5-1 and TRBJ2-2, with D unclear. Germline V gene data show CDR1 as SGHRS and CDR2 as YFSETQ. V shed 5 bases and J shed 0 bases, with 11 bases lying between them. There are 15 residues in the CDR3. The CDR3 region is CASRPGTPNTGELFF. The CDR3 nucleotides read TGCGCCAGCAGACCAGGAACGCCGAACACCGGGGAGCTGTTTTTT.